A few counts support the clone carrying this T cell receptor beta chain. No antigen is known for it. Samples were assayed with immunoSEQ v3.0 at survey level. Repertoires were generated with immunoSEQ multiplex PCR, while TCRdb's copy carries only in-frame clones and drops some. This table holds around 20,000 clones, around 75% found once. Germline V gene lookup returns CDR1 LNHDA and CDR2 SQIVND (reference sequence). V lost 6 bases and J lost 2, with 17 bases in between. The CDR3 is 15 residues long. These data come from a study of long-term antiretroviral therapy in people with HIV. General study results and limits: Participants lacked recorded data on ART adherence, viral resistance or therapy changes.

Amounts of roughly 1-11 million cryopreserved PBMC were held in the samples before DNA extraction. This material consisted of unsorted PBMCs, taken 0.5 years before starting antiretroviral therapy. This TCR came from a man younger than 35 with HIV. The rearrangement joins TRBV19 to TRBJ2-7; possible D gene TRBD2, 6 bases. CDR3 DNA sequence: TGTGCCAGTAGAACCCCCGATGGAGGGGCCTACGAGCAGTACTTC. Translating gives CASRTPDGGAYEQYF.